Presented here are 24 T cell receptor beta chains from one specimen sequenced in a study of read filtering for tumor transcriptome and immune sequencing. The library was built from roughly 400 ng RNA with molecular barcoded adaptors for alpha/delta and beta/gamma chains. TCRdb re-derived calls from the reads in MiXCR, one entry per CDR3 protein. The table has around 33,000 distinct CDR3 sequences, 15% to 20% seen once. Sequenced input: a population of CD138-negative cells sorted from bone marrow. The source of these receptors is a donor at least 40 years old with multiple myeloma.

This clonotype was observed at least ten times. The V gene is TRBV12-3 or TRBV12-4, the J gene TRBJ1-1, with unresolved D. With 1 base removed from V and 2 bases from J, the gap between germline ends came to 5 bases. This CDR3 comprises 13 residues. CDR3 in DNA: TGTGCCAGCAGTTTAGTATATAACACTGAAGCTTTCTTT. Its translation is CASSLVYNTEAFF.

This clonotype was recorded at least ten times. A read error may account for a junction end that differs from germline. The chain employs TRBV30 and TRBJ2-3, with a possible D match to TRBD1 (5 bases). This CDR3 region has 11 residues. Per germline, CDR1 GTSNPN and CDR2 SVGIG (reference sequence). As DNA, the CDR3 is TGTGCCTGTAGACAGTCAGATACGCGGTATTTT. Translated, it gives CACRQSDTRYF.

About this clonotype: A much larger clone differs from this one at a single base, so this may be a read error. J is TRBJ1-4 and V is TRBV29-1; D remains unclear. The V end lost 8 bases, the J end lost 0 bases, and 7 bases lay between the germline ends. Germline V gives CDR1 SQVTM, CDR2 ANQGSEA. The CDR3 contains 12 residues. The CDR3 region has the DNA TGCAGCTTGGTTGCAACTAATGAAAAACTGTTTTTT. This gives the protein CSLVATNEKLFF.

This rearrangement joins TRBV4-3 to TRBJ2-7; D remains unclear. CDR1 is LGHNA, CDR2 YSLEER, per germline. V was pared by 1 base and J by 3 bases, with 10 bases between. This CDR3 comprises 14 residues. CDR3 DNA: TGCGCCAGCAGCCAAGGGGTGTCACTCTACGAGCAGTACTTC. This sequence encodes CASSQGVSLYEQYF.

This clonotype is categorized as medium-sized. The gene calls are TRBV3-1 and TRBJ2-1; D is unresolved. The CDR3 totals 15 residues. Germline assignment: CDR1 LGHDT and CDR2 YNNKEL (reference sequence). V was cut by 0 bases and J by 4 bases, with 10 bases left in between. CDR3 nucleotides: TGTGCCAGCAGCCAAGAATTGGCCAGTTACAATGAGCAGTTCTTC. Residues: CASSQELASYNEQFF.

This clonotype appeared many times. The V and J genes are TRBV12-3 or TRBV12-4 and TRBJ2-1; 7 bases line up with TRBD1. This CDR3 has 15 residues. Trimming at V came to 5 bases and at J to 3 bases, leaving 7 bases not matched to a gene. CDR3 sequence reads: CASSMGQTNYNEQFF. Written as DNA, the CDR3 is TGTGCCAGCAGTATGGGACAGACCAACTACAATGAGCAGTTCTTC.

In this sample, this clonotype turned up many times. This chain connects TRBV12-3 or TRBV12-4 to TRBJ1-4; D is undetermined. The ends were cut back, 2 bases at V and 16 bases at J, with 14 bases in the middle. The CDR3 is 12 residues long. The CDR3 DNA reads as TGTGCCAGCAGTTTAAGTTCGAAGAGGCCGTTTTTT. It yields the protein CASSLSSKRPFF.

In the case of this clonotype: Being one base from a much bigger clone, this may be a read error. This rearrangement joins TRBV7-9 to TRBJ2-7, with 7 bases matching TRBD1. Looked up from germline, CDR1 is SEHNR and CDR2 is FQNEAQ (reference sequence). The ends lost 0 bases at V and 3 bases at J; junction bases unmatched: 2. This CDR3 spans 14 amino acids. The CDR3 loop reads CASSLAGGIYEQYF. CDR3 nucleotides: TGTGCCAGCAGCTTAGCAGGGGGCATCTACGAGCAGTACTTC.

This clonotype came up many times. The rearrangement uses TRBV14 and TRBJ2-2; 8 bases match TRBD2. With V trimmed by 6 bases and J by 5 bases, 8 bases remained unmatched. Germline CDR1 SGHDN, CDR2 FVKESK. The CDR3 extends over 15 amino acids. CDR3 bases: TGTGCCAGCAGACAGGGCGGGAGGCGGACCGGGGAGCTGTTTTTT. Translating gives CASRQGGRRTGELFF.

In this sample, this clonotype turned up a few times. This rearrangement joins TRBV5-6 to TRBJ1-4; weak D call: TRBD1 (6 bases). Per the germline V gene, CDR1 is SGHDT and CDR2 is YYEEEE. Trimming removed 6 bases from V and 7 bases from J, with 16 bases in between. There are 14 residues in the CDR3. The CDR3 region is CASKIQGVGEKLFF. CDR3 DNA: TGTGCCAGCAAAATACAGGGAGTCGGTGAAAAACTGTTTTTT.

This clonotype is a singleton in its sample. Its ends do not fully match the called genes, so a read error is possible. V is TRBV4-2 and J is TRBJ2-3, with TRBD2 as a possible D gene (5 bases). The CDR3 loop spans 16 amino acids. CDR1 LGHNA and CDR2 YNFKEQ come from the germline V gene. CDR3 in amino acids: CAGSQTPSPLSDTQYF. In DNA form, the CDR3 reads TGTGCCGGCAGCCAGACTCCTAGCCCTTTGTCAGATACGCAGTATTTT.

This clonotype was detected many times. The chain uses TRBV4-2 and TRBJ2-4; no clear D. V was shortened by 4 bases and J by 0 bases, with 10 bases between the two germline ends. The CDR3 is 15 residues long. Germline V lookup: CDR1 LGHNA, CDR2 YNFKEQ. The CDR3: CASSRERLAKNIQYF. CDR3 in DNA: TGTGCCAGCAGCCGTGAAAGACTAGCCAAAAACATTCAGTACTTC.

This clonotype occurred many times. This chain uses TRBV2 with TRBJ2-5; D is unresolved. The germline gives CDR1 SNHLY, CDR2 FYNNEI. Trimming removed 7 bases from V and 5 bases from J, with 14 bases in between. CDR3 length: 13 residues. CDR3 region: CASTEGLKETQYF. The CDR3 DNA is TGTGCCAGCACCGAAGGGCTAAAGGAGACCCAGTACTTC.

To note about this clonotype: It may be a read error: a sequence one base away is much more abundant. Here the CDR3 DNA reads TGTGCCAGCAGCCAGTCCAGGGGGCCAGGGGGCGAAAAACTGTTTTTT. Amino acids: CASSQSRGPGGEKLFF. The V and J genes are TRBV3-1 and TRBJ1-4; TRBD1 matches 8 bases. Losses at the gene ends were 3 bases for V and 8 bases for J; bases not matched to a gene: 11. The CDR3 runs to 16 residues. The germline V gene encodes CDR1 LGHDT and CDR2 YNNKEL (reference sequence).

The table lists this clonotype with many counts. The V and J genes are TRBV20-1 and TRBJ2-1; D ambiguous. Germline lookup yields CDR1 DFQATT and CDR2 SNEGSKA (reference sequence). Trimming removed 5 bases at V and 5 bases at J, with 7 bases between. The CDR3 consists of 11 residues. Here the CDR3 reads CSAGTHNEQFF. The CDR3 coding sequence is TGCAGTGCTGGTACTCACAATGAGCAGTTCTTC.

The table lists this clonotype with many counts. V usage is TRBV20-1 and J usage is TRBJ1-1; TRBD1 is a possible D gene (5 bases). V lost 0 bases, J lost 0 bases, and 14 bases lay in between. Germline V gene sequence: CDR1 DFQATT, CDR2 SNEGSKA (reference sequence). The length of the CDR3 is 16 residues. CDR3 coding DNA: TGCAGTGCTAGAGATTTTGTCCGGGACGTGAACACTGAAGCTTTCTTT. Protein sequence: CSARDFVRDVNTEAFF.

This chain connects TRBV4-2 to TRBJ1-1; TRBD1 agrees at 8 bases. The CDR3 spans 16 residues. Germline trimming cut 4 bases from V and 1 base from J; bases unmatched to any gene: 8. Germline CDR1 reads LGHNA; CDR2 reads YNFKEQ. The CDR3 DNA reads TGTGCCAGCAGCCGCGAGACAGGGGTAGGGAACACTGAAGCTTTCTTT. Its translation is CASSRETGVGNTEAFF.

The table lists this clonotype with many counts. This chain links TRBV18 with TRBJ2-3; D is perhaps TRBD2 (6 bases). CDR1 KGHSH and CDR2 LQKENI come from the germline V gene. V was shortened by 1 base and J by 2 bases, with 16 bases between the two germline ends. The CDR3 contains 17 residues. CDR3 DNA sequence: TGTGCCAGCTCACCACTCCCGGTAGCGGCCCACACAGATACGCAGTATTTT. Translation: CASSPLPVAAHTDTQYF.

Comments on this clonotype: This may come from a read error, since a much larger clone is one base off. This chain links TRBV19 with TRBJ2-2; TRBD2 aligns across 9 bases. J was trimmed by 6 bases and V by 9 bases; bases with no gene match: 26. Germline CDR1 LNHDA, CDR2 SQIVND (reference sequence). The CDR3 consists of 20 residues. The CDR3 DNA sequence: TGTGCCAGGACACCACTCCGGGGGCGGACTAGCGCCTCCCCGGCCGGGGAGCTGTTTTTT. As protein: CARTPLRGRTSASPAGELFF.

This clonotype was seen many times. This chain joins TRBV20-1 and TRBJ2-3; 7 bases line up with TRBD2. This CDR3 has 13 residues. The V segment lost 6 bases and the J segment 0 bases; nucleotides outside the gene matches: 3. Germline CDR1 reads DFQATT; CDR2 reads SNEGSKA (reference sequence). CDR3: CSASGVSTDTQYF. The CDR3 DNA is TGCAGTGCGAGCGGGGTTAGCACAGATACGCAGTATTTT.

Details on this clonotype: The CDR3 end shows no conserved phenylalanine or tryptophan, and so a read error is likely. The chain links TRBV20-1 to TRBJ2-2, with D tentatively TRBD2 (6 bases). This CDR3 is built from 13 residues. Germline assignment: CDR1 DFQATT and CDR2 SNEGSKA (reference sequence). CDR3 nucleotides: TGCAGTGCTAGGGAGGGGTACACCGGGAAGCTGTTTTCT. This translates into CSAREGYTGKLFS.

This clonotype has a count of ten or more. The gene calls are TRBV5-4 and TRBJ2-7; maybe TRBD1 (5 bases). CDR1 SGHNT and CDR2 YYREEE come from the germline V gene (reference sequence). Trimming removed 0 bases from V and 5 bases from J, with 12 bases in between. The CDR3 extends over 14 amino acids. The CDR3 loop reads CASSLGQGSDEQYF. Here the CDR3 DNA reads TGTGCCAGCAGCTTGGGCCAGGGAAGTGACGAGCAGTACTTC.

This clonotype was found many times. This chain links TRBV6-5 with TRBJ2-3; D gene uncertain. The CDR3 is 13 amino acids. V was shortened by 0 bases and J by 1 base, with 2 bases between the two germline ends. The germline CDR1 and CDR2 sequences are MNHEY and SVGAGI. CDR3 protein: CASSYSGTDTQYF. For the CDR3, the DNA is TGTGCCAGCAGTTACTCGGGCACAGATACGCAGTATTTT.

This clonotype was recorded once. Since a much larger clone is just one base distant, this may be a read error. V and J are TRBV7-2 and TRBJ1-2; D call uncertain. Per germline, CDR1 SGHTA and CDR2 FQGNSA. The CDR3 length is 12 residues. Trimming took off 1 base at V and 13 bases at J, with 13 bases between the two ends. This CDR3 reads CASSLDGVLGTF. The DNA of the CDR3 is TGTGCCAGCAGCTTAGATGGGGTCTTAGGCACCTTC.